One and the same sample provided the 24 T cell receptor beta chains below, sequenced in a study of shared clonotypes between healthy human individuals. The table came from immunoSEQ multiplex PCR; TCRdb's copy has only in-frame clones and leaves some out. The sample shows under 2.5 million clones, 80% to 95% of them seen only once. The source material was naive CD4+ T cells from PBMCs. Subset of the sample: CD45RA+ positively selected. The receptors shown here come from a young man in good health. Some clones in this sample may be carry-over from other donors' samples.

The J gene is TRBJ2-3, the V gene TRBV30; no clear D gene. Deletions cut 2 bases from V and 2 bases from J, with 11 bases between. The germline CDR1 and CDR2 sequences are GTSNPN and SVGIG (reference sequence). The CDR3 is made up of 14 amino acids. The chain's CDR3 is CAWSMDGFTDTQYF. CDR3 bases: TGTGCCTGGAGTATGGACGGATTCACAGATACGCAGTATTTT.

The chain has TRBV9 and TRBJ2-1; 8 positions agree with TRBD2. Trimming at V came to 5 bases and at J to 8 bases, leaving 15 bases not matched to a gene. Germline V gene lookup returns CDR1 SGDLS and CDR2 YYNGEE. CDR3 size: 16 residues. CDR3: CASSRDTSGGWDEQFF. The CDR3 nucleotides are TGTGCCAGCAGTCGAGACACTAGCGGAGGTTGGGATGAGCAGTTCTTC.

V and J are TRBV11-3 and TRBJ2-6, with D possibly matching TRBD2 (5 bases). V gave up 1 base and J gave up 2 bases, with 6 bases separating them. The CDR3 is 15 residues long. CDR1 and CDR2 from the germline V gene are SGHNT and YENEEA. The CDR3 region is CASSLAGAGANVLTF. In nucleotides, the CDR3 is TGTGCCAGCAGCTTAGCCGGGGCTGGGGCCAACGTCCTGACTTTC.

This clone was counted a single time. CDR3 nucleotide sequence: TGTGCCAGCAGTTTTTGGTTAAAGGGCAGGGAGAACACTGAAGCTTTCTTT. Translating it yields CASSFWLKGRENTEAFF. The rearrangement links TRBV28 to TRBJ1-1, with D tentatively TRBD1 (5 bases). Deletions cut 3 bases from V and 1 base from J, with 18 bases between. There are 17 residues in the CDR3. Per germline, CDR1 MDHEN and CDR2 SYDVKM.

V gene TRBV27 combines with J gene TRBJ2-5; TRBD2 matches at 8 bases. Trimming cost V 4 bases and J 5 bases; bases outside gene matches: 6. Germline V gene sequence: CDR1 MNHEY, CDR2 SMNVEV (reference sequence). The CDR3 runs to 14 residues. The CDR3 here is CASSSRGGGETQYF. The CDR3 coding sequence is TGTGCCAGCAGTTCCAGGGGCGGGGGGGAGACCCAGTACTTC.

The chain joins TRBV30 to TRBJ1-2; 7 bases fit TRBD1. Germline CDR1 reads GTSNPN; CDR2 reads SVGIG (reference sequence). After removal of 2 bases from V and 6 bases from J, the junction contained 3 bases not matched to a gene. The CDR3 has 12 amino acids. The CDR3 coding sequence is TGTGCCTGGAGTCTAGACAGGGATGGCTACACCTTC. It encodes CAWSLDRDGYTF.

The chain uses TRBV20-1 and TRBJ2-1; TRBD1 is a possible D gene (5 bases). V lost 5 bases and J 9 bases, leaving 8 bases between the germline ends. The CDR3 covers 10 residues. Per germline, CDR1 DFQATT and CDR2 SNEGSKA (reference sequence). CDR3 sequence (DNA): TGCAGTGCTGACAGAGGTGAGCAGTTCTTC. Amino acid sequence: CSADRGEQFF.

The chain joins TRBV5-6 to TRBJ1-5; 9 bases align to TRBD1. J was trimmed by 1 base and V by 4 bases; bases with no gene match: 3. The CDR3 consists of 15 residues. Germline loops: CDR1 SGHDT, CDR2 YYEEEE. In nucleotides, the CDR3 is TGTGCCAGCAGCACAGGGACAGGGAGCAATCAGCCCCAGCATTTT. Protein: CASSTGTGSNQPQHF.

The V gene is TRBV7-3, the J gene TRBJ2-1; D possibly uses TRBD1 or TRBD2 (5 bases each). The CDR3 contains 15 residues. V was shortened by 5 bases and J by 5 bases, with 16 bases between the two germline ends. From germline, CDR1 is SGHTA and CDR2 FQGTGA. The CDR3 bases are TGTGCCAGCAGCCTGTTTCGAGGGGATAACAATGAGCAGTTCTTC. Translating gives CASSLFRGDNNEQFF.

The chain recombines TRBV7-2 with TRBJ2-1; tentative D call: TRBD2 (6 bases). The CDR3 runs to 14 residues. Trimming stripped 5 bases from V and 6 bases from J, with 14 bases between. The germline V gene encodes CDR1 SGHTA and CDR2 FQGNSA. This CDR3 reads CASSPLGGLNEQFF. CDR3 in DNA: TGTGCCAGCAGCCCCCTGGGGGGACTCAATGAGCAGTTCTTC.

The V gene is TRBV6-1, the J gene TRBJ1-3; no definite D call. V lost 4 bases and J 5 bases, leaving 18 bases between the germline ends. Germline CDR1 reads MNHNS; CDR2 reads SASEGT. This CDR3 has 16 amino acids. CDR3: CASSAEYLGGRNTIYF. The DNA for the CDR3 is TGTGCCAGCAGTGCGGAGTACCTAGGCGGTAGAAACACCATATATTTT.

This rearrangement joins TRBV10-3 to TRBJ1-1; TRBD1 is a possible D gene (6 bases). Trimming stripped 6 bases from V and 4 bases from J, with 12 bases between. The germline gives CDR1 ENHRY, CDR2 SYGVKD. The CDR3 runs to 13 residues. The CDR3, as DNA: TGTGCCATCAGCTTAGGGGGGGCCACTGAAGCTTTCTTT. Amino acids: CAISLGGATEAFF.

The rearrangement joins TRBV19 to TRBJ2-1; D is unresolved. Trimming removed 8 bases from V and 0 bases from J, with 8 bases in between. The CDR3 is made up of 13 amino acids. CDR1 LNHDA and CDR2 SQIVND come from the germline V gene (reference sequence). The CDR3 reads CASARSSYNEQFF. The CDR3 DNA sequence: TGTGCCAGTGCTCGGAGCTCCTACAATGAGCAGTTCTTC.

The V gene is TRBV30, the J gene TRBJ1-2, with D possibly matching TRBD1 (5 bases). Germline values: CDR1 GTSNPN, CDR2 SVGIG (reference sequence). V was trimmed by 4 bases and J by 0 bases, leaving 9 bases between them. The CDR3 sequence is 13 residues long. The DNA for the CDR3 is TGTGCCTGGACGGACACCTCTAACTATGGCTACACCTTC. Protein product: CAWTDTSNYGYTF. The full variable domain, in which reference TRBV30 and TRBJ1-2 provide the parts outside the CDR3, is SQTIHQWPATLVQPVGSPLSLECTVEGTSNPNLYWYRQAAGRGLQLLFYSVGIGQISSEVPQNLSASRPQDRQFILSSKKLLLSDSGFYLCAWTDTSNYGYTFGSGTRLTVV.

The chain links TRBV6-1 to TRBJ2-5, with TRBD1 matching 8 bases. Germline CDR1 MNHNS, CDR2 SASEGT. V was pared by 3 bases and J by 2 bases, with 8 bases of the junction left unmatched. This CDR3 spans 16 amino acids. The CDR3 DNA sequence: TGTGCCAGCAGTGACGACTGGACAGGGATTCAAGAGACCCAGTACTTC. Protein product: CASSDDWTGIQETQYF.

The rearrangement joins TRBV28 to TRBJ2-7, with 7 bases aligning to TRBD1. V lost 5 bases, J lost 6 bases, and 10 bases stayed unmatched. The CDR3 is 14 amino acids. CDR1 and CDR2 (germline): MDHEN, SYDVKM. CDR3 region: CASSTGASRLEQYF. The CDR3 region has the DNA TGTGCCAGCAGTACAGGGGCCAGTCGGCTCGAGCAGTACTTC.

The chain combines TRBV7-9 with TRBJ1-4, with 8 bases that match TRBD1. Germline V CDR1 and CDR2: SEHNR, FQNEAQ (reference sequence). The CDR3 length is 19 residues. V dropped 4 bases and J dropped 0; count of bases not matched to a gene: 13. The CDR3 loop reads CASSSPRTGTAATNEKLFF. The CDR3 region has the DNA TGTGCCAGCAGCTCCCCGCGGACAGGGACCGCCGCAACTAATGAAAAACTGTTTTTT.

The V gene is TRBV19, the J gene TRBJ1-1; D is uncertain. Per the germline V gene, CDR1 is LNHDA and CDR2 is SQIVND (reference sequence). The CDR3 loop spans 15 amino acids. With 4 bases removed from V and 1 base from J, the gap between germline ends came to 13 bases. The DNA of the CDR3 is TGTGCCAGTAGTACCCTACTCCGGAGGAACACTGAAGCTTTCTTT. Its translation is CASSTLLRRNTEAFF.

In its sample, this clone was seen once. CDR3 residues: CASSPIVIGELFF. The CDR3 nucleotides are TGCGCCAGCAGTCCAATTGTCATCGGGGAGCTGTTTTTT. V and J are TRBV5-1 and TRBJ2-2; D ambiguous. Trimming took off 5 bases at V and 7 bases at J, with 12 bases between the two ends. There are 13 residues in the CDR3. Germline V CDR1 and CDR2: SGHRS, YFSETQ.

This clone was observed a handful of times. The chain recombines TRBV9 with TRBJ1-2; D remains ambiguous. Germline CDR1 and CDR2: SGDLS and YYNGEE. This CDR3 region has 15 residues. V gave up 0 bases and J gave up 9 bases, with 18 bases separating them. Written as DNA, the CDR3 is TGTGCCAGCAGCGTAGGGGGAGGCCAGGTGATACGCTACACCTTC. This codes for CASSVGGGQVIRYTF.

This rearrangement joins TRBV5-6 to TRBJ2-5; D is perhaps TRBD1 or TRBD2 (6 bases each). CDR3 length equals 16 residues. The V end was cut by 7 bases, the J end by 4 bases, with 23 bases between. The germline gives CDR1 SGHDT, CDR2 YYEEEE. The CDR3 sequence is CASQAWKPRGPETQYF. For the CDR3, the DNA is TGTGCCAGCCAAGCTTGGAAGCCTCGGGGGCCAGAGACCCAGTACTTC.

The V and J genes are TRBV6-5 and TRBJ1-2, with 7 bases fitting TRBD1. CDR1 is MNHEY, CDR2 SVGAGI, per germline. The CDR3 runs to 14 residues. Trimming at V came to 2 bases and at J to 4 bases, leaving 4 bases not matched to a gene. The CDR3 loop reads CASSYRPGGYGYTF. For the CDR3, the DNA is TGTGCCAGCAGTTACAGGCCAGGGGGCTATGGCTACACCTTC.

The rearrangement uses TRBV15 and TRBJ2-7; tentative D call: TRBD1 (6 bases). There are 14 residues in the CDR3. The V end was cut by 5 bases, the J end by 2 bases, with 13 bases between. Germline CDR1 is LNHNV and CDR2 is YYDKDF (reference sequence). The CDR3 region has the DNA TGTGCCACCAGCCGTATACAGGGCCCCTACGAGCAGTACTTC. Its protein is CATSRIQGPYEQYF. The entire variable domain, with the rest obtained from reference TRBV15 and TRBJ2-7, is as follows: DAMVIQNPRYQVTQFGKPVTLSCSQTLNHNVMYWYQQKSSQAPKLLFHYYDKDFNNEADTPDNFQSRRPNTSFCFLDIRSPGLGDTAMYLCATSRIQGPYEQYFGPGTRLTVT.

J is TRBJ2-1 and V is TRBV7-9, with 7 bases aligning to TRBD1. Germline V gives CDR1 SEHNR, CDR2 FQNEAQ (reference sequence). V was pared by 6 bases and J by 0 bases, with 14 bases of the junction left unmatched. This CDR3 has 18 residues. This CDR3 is CASRDPPTGNFSYNEQFF. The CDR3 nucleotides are TGTGCCAGCAGGGATCCCCCGACAGGGAACTTCTCCTACAATGAGCAGTTCTTC.